This T cell receptor beta chain originates from a study of blood T cell repertoires in COVID-19. Method: immunoSEQ multiplex PCR; TCRdb's copy keeps in-frame clones and lacks some. The sample yields almost 400,000 clones, about 90% seen once. V shed 4 bases and J shed 0 bases, with 13 bases lying between them. The CDR3 is made up of 15 amino acids. Germline V gene data show CDR1 as SGHRS and CDR2 as YFSETQ. Sequenced material: PBMCs or T cells enriched from blood (not recorded which). The receptor comes from a woman aged 30 to 39 who had recovered from COVID-19. This rearrangement joins TRBV5-1 to TRBJ1-1; no definite D call. The CDR3 DNA reads TGCGCCAGCAGCCCCCGGAGGAAATTGAACACTGAAGCTTTCTTT. As protein: CASSPRRKLNTEAFF. Supplemented by reference TRBV5-1 and TRBJ1-1, the full variable domain reads KAGVTQTPRYLIKTRGQQVTLSCSPISGHRSVSWYQQTPGQGLQFLFEYFSETQRNKGNFPGRFSGRQFSNSRSEMNVSTLELGDSALYLCASSPRRKLNTEAFFGQGTRLTVV.